This T cell receptor (beta chain) was captured in a study of radiation and T cells in renal cell carcinoma. On the study more broadly: Nephrectomy followed 15 Gy stereotactic body radiation by 4 weeks. Study-level points and caveats: Without pretreatment biopsies, baseline tumor clonotype presence was undetermined. Top tumor clonotypes rose in blood 2 weeks post-radiation, then contracted.

About this clone: Its target is not known.

Time point indicated: blood 2 weeks post-SBRT. Treatment meaning: 15 Gy SBRT to primary tumor, nephrectomy 4 weeks later. The patient's renal cell carcinoma had clear cell pathology. Per germline, CDR1 SNHLY and CDR2 FYNNEI. The CDR3 covers 12 residues. V gave up 2 bases and J gave up 7 bases, with 9 bases separating them. Using immunoSEQ multiplex PCR, the repertoire was profiled, and TCRdb retains in-frame clones only, with some absent. This sample has around 130,000 clones; around four fifths occur once, and the top ten carry around 1.8%. The chain uses TRBV2 and TRBJ2-7; TRBD1 is a possible D gene (6 bases). This receptor was taken from a woman aged 60-70 years with renal cell carcinoma. The source was blood, collected from a patient whose treatment included radiotherapy and nephrectomy. The CDR3 DNA is TGTGCCAGCAGTGAAAGGGGGTGGGAGCAGTACTTC. This sequence encodes CASSERGWEQYF.